Following are 19 T cell receptor beta chains from one sample sequenced in a study of vaccination effects on CD4 cells after COVID-19. No antigen has been assigned to these receptors. Data came from immunoSEQ multiplex PCR; TCRdb stores just in-frame clones and leaves some out. Of about 46,000 clones listed, around 74% are singletons. Prior to sequencing, the ViraFEST assay stimulated PBMC with viral peptide pools, which expanded the antigen-specific CD4+ T cells. The culture ran for around nine days before CD4+ T cells were isolated. All participants had two doses of either the BNT162b2 or mRNA-1273 vaccine. This sample comprised CD4+ T cells from PBMCs cultured with HCoV-OC43 spike peptides, obtained after COVID-19 vaccination. Stated subset: HCoV-OC43 spike overlapping peptide pool stimulation. Receptors were obtained from a human donor who received a COVID-19 vaccine.

This clone was seen more than once but under ten times. The V and J genes are TRBV7-9 and TRBJ1-2, with 8 bases aligning to TRBD1. The V segment lost 1 base and the J segment 6 bases; nucleotides outside the gene matches: 7. The CDR3 runs 15 residues. Germline CDR1 and CDR2: SEHNR and FQNEAQ (reference sequence). The CDR3 reads CASSLGAGGRDGYTF. The CDR3 DNA follows: TGTGCCAGCAGCTTAGGGGCAGGGGGCAGGGATGGCTACACCTTC.

J is TRBJ1-3 and V is TRBV10-1; D remains unclear. The germline CDR1 and CDR2 sequences are WNHNN and SYGVQD (reference sequence). CDR3 length: 14 residues. V shed 0 bases and J shed 8 bases, with 11 bases lying between them. In nucleotides, the CDR3 is TGCGCCAGCAGTGAGTCGACTCGAGCGGACACCATATATTTT. Protein product: CASSESTRADTIYF.

This chain joins TRBV27 and TRBJ1-4; no reliable D call. The CDR3 runs 14 residues. V lost 5 bases to trimming and J lost 0 bases, with 7 bases between them. Germline loops: CDR1 MNHEY, CDR2 SMNVEV (reference sequence). The CDR3 bases are TGTGCCAGCAGTGAAGAAGCAACTAATGAAAAACTGTTTTTT. Protein product: CASSEEATNEKLFF.

The V gene is TRBV6-5, the J gene TRBJ1-1, with 7 bases matching TRBD1. Germline values: CDR1 MNHEY, CDR2 SVGAGI. V was pared by 6 bases and J by 0 bases, with 4 bases of the junction left unmatched. The CDR3 has 14 amino acids. In DNA form, the CDR3 reads TGTGCCAGCAGGGAGGGGGCTTTGAACACTGAAGCTTTCTTT. Amino acid sequence: CASREGALNTEAFF.

The rearrangement joins TRBV5-1 to TRBJ2-6; no clear D gene. CDR1 and CDR2 (germline): SGHRS, YFSETQ. The V end lost 0 bases, the J end lost 2 bases, and 3 bases lay between the germline ends. CDR3 length equals 14 residues. The CDR3 DNA follows: TGCGCCAGCAGCTTGGCCGCTGGGGCCAACGTCCTGACTTTC. This gives the protein CASSLAAGANVLTF.

This clone showed up just once. This chain links TRBV6-8 with TRBJ1-2; possibly TRBD1 for D (6 bases). Germline V gives CDR1 MNHGY, CDR2 SAAAGT. This CDR3 is 13 amino acids long. The V gene lost 7 bases and the J gene lost 3 bases, with 12 bases spanning the gap. The CDR3 is CASTYGQHYGYTF. The CDR3, as DNA: TGTGCCAGCACCTACGGACAGCACTATGGCTACACCTTC.

This clone was seen just once. The chain is built from TRBV18 and TRBJ1-4; D gene uncertain. Germline CDR1 reads KGHSH; CDR2 reads LQKENI. V was shortened by 3 bases and J by 0 bases, with 11 bases between the two germline ends. The CDR3 runs 16 residues. CDR3: CASSPNAAATNEKLFF. CDR3 bases: TGTGCCAGCTCACCGAATGCGGCTGCAACTAATGAAAAACTGTTTTTT.

The chain has TRBV7-6 and TRBJ2-1; TRBD2 matches 16 bases. The CDR3 runs to 21 residues. Germline-derived CDR1 and CDR2 are SGHVS and FNYEAQ. V lost 6 bases to trimming and J lost 0 bases; unmatched junction nucleotides: 14. Written as DNA, the CDR3 is TGTGCCAGCAGTCTATACCCCGGGACTAGCGGGAGGGCTGGCTCCTACAATGAGCAGTTCTTC. Residues: CASSLYPGTSGRAGSYNEQFF.

The chain employs TRBV18 and TRBJ2-7, with 7 bases aligning to TRBD1. CDR1 is KGHSH, CDR2 LQKENI, per germline. The CDR3 covers 15 residues. V dropped 3 bases and J dropped 0; count of bases not matched to a gene: 5. The CDR3 DNA reads TGTGCCAGCTCACCTGGGGCAGGGGGCTCCTACGAGCAGTACTTC. Its protein is CASSPGAGGSYEQYF.

This chain joins TRBV18 and TRBJ2-2; the D is unclear. The length of the CDR3 is 13 residues. Germline CDR1 KGHSH, CDR2 LQKENI. Trimming took off 2 bases at V and 4 bases at J, with 5 bases between the two ends. CDR3 in amino acids: CASSPTSTGELFF. CDR3 nucleotide sequence: TGTGCCAGCTCACCAACCAGCACCGGGGAGCTGTTTTTT.

CDR3 protein: CASSPPSSYEQYF. The CDR3 DNA sequence: TGTGCCAGCAGTCCACCGAGCTCCTACGAGCAGTACTTC. The J gene is TRBJ2-7, the V gene TRBV6-5; no definite D call. The CDR3 totals 13 residues. V dropped 5 bases and J dropped 0 bases, with 8 bases sitting between them. Germline-derived CDR1 and CDR2 are MNHEY and SVGAGI.

This chain uses TRBV6-4 with TRBJ1-2; D not resolved. V lost 3 bases and J 7 bases, leaving 15 bases between the germline ends. Per the germline V gene, CDR1 is MRHNA and CDR2 is SNTAGT. There are 14 residues in the CDR3. The CDR3 loop is CASSDRAWASGYTF. As DNA, the CDR3 is TGTGCCAGCAGTGATCGGGCTTGGGCATCTGGCTACACCTTC.

The V gene is TRBV5-1, the J gene TRBJ2-1; D is unclear. Germline values: CDR1 SGHRS, CDR2 YFSETQ. Trimming left V 7 bases short and J 7 bases short, with 21 bases between. The CDR3 sequence is 15 residues long. Here the CDR3 DNA reads TGCGCCAGCCAAAAACTAACCGACGGGTCGAATGAGCAGTTCTTC. Translation: CASQKLTDGSNEQFF.

This clone was detected only a few times. The chain carries TRBV7-9 and TRBJ1-4; 8 bases align to TRBD1. CDR1 is SEHNR and CDR2 is FQNEAQ in the germline V gene (reference sequence). This CDR3 is built from 15 residues. The junction had 7 bases not matched to a gene; V was cut back by 5 bases and J by 5 bases. The CDR3: CASSPVSGGNEKLFF. CDR3 in DNA: TGTGCCAGCAGCCCCGTATCAGGGGGCAATGAAAAACTGTTTTTT.

This clone was observed a few times. V is TRBV7-6 and J is TRBJ2-3; 11 bases align to TRBD2. CDR1 SGHVS and CDR2 FNYEAQ come from the germline V gene. The CDR3 is 16 amino acids. The junction had 5 bases not matched to a gene; V was cut back by 1 base and J by 5 bases. The CDR3 is CASSLGSGGALDTQYF. CDR3 DNA: TGTGCCAGCAGCTTAGGTAGCGGGGGGGCCTTAGATACGCAGTATTTT.

The chain couples TRBV7-8 to TRBJ2-7; TRBD1 aligns across 7 bases. Germline-derived CDR1 and CDR2 are SGHVS and FQNEAQ. V gave up 1 base and J gave up 10 bases; unmatched junction bases: 19. The CDR3 totals 17 residues. The DNA for the CDR3 is TGTGCCAGCAGCTTAGGACGACAGGGCAAACTTTATAAGGAACAGTACTTC. Translating it yields CASSLGRQGKLYKEQYF. Complete variable domain (other parts from reference TRBV7-8 and TRBJ2-7): GAGVSQSPRYKVAKRGQDVALRCDPISGHVSLFWYQQALGQGPEFLTYFQNEAQLDKSGLPSDRFFAERPEGSVSTLKIQRTQQEDSAVYLCASSLGRQGKLYKEQYFGPGTRLTVT.

This clone was recorded once. This sequence joins TRBV2 and TRBJ2-5; no clear D. CDR1 and CDR2 from the germline V gene are SNHLY and FYNNEI. This CDR3 spans 14 amino acids. V dropped 3 bases and J dropped 7 bases, with 15 bases sitting between them. The CDR3 region is CASSEGRPPGTQYF. CDR3 coding DNA: TGTGCCAGCAGTGAGGGCAGACCCCCCGGGACCCAGTACTTC.

The chain has TRBV2 and TRBJ1-2; D is undetermined. Germline assignment: CDR1 SNHLY and CDR2 FYNNEI. V was pared by 2 bases and J by 0 bases, with 10 bases between. The CDR3 loop spans 15 amino acids. In DNA, the CDR3 is TGTGCCAGCAGTGAATTCGTAACAACTAACTATGGCTACACCTTC. It translates to CASSEFVTTNYGYTF. Drawing the rest from reference TRBV2 and TRBJ1-2, the complete variable domain is EPEVTQTPSHQVTQMGQEVILRCVPISNHLYFYWYRQILGQKVEFLVSFYNNEISEKSEIFDDQFSVERPDGSNFTLKIRSTKLEDSAMYFCASSEFVTTNYGYTFGSGTRLTVV.

V and J are TRBV27 and TRBJ1-6; a weak D match, TRBD1 (6 bases). V was cut by 6 bases and J by 6 bases, with 15 bases left in between. This CDR3 region has 15 residues. Germline V gene sequence: CDR1 MNHEY, CDR2 SMNVEV (reference sequence). The DNA for the CDR3 is TGTGCCAGCAGATGGCAGGGGCTAGTTAATTCACCCCTCCACTTT. Translation gives CASRWQGLVNSPLHF.